This T cell receptor beta chain was sequenced for a study of CD8 T cells in ankylosing spondylitis. Study findings and constraints: In ankylosing spondylitis blood, a motif of 7 to 9 highly homologous TCR beta variants appeared characteristic.

TCRdb independently ran MiXCR on the 5' RACE reads; one entry per CDR3 protein. The sample includes 750,000 to 850,000 distinct CDR3 sequences, over 9.5% of them seen just once. V dropped 5 bases and J dropped 1 base, with 12 bases sitting between them. The germline CDR1 and CDR2 sequences are SEHNR and FQNEAQ (reference sequence). The CDR3 consists of 15 residues. In this sample, this clonotype turned up a few times. Antigen unknown. The sequence was collected from a male donor with ankylosing spondylitis. The sample taken for sequencing was blood, either unsorted or a sorted T cell fraction (not recorded which). The chain joins TRBV7-9 to TRBJ2-1, with D tentatively TRBD2 (6 bases). CDR3 residues: CASSGSGRSYNEQFF. The DNA for the CDR3 is TGTGCCAGCAGCGGTAGCGGAAGATCCTACAATGAGCAGTTCTTC.